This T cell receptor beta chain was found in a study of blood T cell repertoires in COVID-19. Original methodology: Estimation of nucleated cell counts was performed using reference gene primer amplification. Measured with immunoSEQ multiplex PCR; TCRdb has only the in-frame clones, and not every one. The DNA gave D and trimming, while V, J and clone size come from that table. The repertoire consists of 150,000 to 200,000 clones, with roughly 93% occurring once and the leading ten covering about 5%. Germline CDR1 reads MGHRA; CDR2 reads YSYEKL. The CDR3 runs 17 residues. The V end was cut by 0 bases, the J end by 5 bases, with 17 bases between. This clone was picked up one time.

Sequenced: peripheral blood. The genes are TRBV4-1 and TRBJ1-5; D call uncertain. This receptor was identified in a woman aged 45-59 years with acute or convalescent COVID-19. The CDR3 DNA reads TGCGCCAGCAGCCAAGATGCGGTCCCAATCGTCCATCAGCCCCAGCATTTT. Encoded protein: CASSQDAVPIVHQPQHF.